The 26 T cell receptor beta chains reported below all come from one sample, sequenced in a study of OX40 agonist ivuxolimab in advanced cancers. TCRdb keeps only in-frame clones here, not all; method: immunoSEQ multiplex PCR. The table shows tens of thousands of clones, with roughly four fifths occurring only once. Material: CD4+ or CD8+ T cells sorted from blood, obtained in a trial of the OX40 agonist ivuxolimab. The receptor set was obtained from an adult with an advanced solid tumor such as melanoma, head and neck, liver or kidney cancer.

The gene calls are TRBV2 and TRBJ2-1; 11 bases fit TRBD1. Germline V gene lookup returns CDR1 SNHLY and CDR2 FYNNEI. J lost 4 bases, V lost 6 bases, and 5 bases had no gene match. This CDR3 region has 15 residues. CDR3 bases: TGTGCCAGCAGGGTGGGACAGGGGGTTTACAATGAGCAGTTCTTC. The encoded protein is CASRVGQGVYNEQFF.

This rearrangement joins TRBV27 to TRBJ2-1; D is uncertain. Germline V gene lookup returns CDR1 MNHEY and CDR2 SMNVEV (reference sequence). V was shortened by 6 bases and J by 4 bases, with 10 bases between the two germline ends. The length of the CDR3 is 13 residues. The CDR3 sequence: CASRDGEYNEQFF. CDR3 bases: TGTGCCAGCAGGGACGGAGAATACAATGAGCAGTTCTTC.

The chain is built from TRBV7-3 and TRBJ2-7, with D perhaps matching TRBD1 (6 bases). This CDR3 comprises 15 residues. Between the trimmed V and J ends, which lost 0 bases and 2 bases, there was a span of 11 bases. The germline V gene has CDR1 SGHTA and CDR2 FQGTGA. CDR3 coding DNA: TGTGCCAGCAGCTTAACGGGCAGGGGAGCCTACGAGCAGTACTTC. This codes for CASSLTGRGAYEQYF.

This clone was seen just once. DNA for the CDR3: TGTGCCAGCAGCTTTCAGGATGAAAAACTGTTTTTT. It translates to CASSFQDEKLFF. The chain recombines TRBV7-9 with TRBJ1-4; D is ambiguous. CDR3 size: 12 residues. Trimming took off 3 bases at V and 6 bases at J, with 5 bases between the two ends. Germline lookup yields CDR1 SEHNR and CDR2 FQNEAQ (reference sequence). The complete variable domain, with remaining parts taken from reference TRBV7-9 and TRBJ1-4, reads DTGVSQNPRHKITKRGQNVTFRCDPISEHNRLYWYRQTLGQGPEFLTYFQNEAQLEKSRLLSDRFSAERPKGSFSTLEIQRTEQGDSAMYLCASSFQDEKLFFGSGTQLSVL.

V usage is TRBV2 and J usage is TRBJ1-1; D gene uncertain. Germline lookup yields CDR1 SNHLY and CDR2 FYNNEI. The CDR3 extends over 12 amino acids. V lost 11 bases to trimming and J lost 5 bases, with 15 bases between them. The CDR3 protein is CAAPLGITEAFF. The DNA of the CDR3 is TGTGCCGCCCCCCTAGGGATAACTGAAGCTTTCTTT.

This chain joins TRBV4-2 and TRBJ2-1, with D perhaps TRBD1 or TRBD2 (5 bases each). Germline V gives CDR1 LGHNA, CDR2 YNFKEQ. This CDR3 is built from 14 residues. The germline V and J ends were trimmed by 0 bases and 10 bases, with 13 bases remaining between them. The CDR3 here is CASSQDLGADEQFF. The CDR3 DNA is TGTGCCAGCAGCCAAGATCTCGGGGCAGACGAGCAGTTCTTC.

This chain links TRBV10-3 with TRBJ1-2; tentative D call: TRBD1 (6 bases). Germline V gene data show CDR1 as ENHRY and CDR2 as SYGVKD. Trimming pared 0 bases from V and 5 bases from J, leaving 13 bases between. This CDR3 contains 15 residues. The CDR3, as DNA: TGTGCCATCAGTGAGTCGCAGGGGCGCGGGTATGGCTACACCTTC. It codes for CAISESQGRGYGYTF.

This clone was recorded once. J is TRBJ1-1 and V is TRBV25-1; 8 bases line up with TRBD1. This CDR3 contains 14 residues. V gave up 2 bases and J gave up 3 bases; unmatched junction bases: 2. Per germline, CDR1 MGHDK and CDR2 SYGVNS. The CDR3 nucleotides read TGTGCCAGCAGTGAACAGGGGGCTTACACTGAAGCTTTCTTT. Its translation is CASSEQGAYTEAFF.

This clone has a single count. This rearrangement joins TRBV7-8 to TRBJ1-6; TRBD1 aligns across 7 bases. The germline CDR1 and CDR2 sequences are SGHVS and FQNEAQ. The CDR3 has 15 residues. The V gene end was trimmed by 7 bases and the J gene end by 3 bases; junction bases not matched to a gene: 6. The CDR3 reads CASTQTGNYNSPLHF. CDR3 in DNA: TGTGCCAGCACCCAGACAGGGAACTATAATTCACCCCTCCACTTT.

V gene TRBV25-1 combines with J gene TRBJ1-1; possible D gene TRBD1, 6 bases. There are 12 residues in the CDR3. The germline V gene encodes CDR1 MGHDK and CDR2 SYGVNS. V was cut by 4 bases and J by 4 bases, with 7 bases left in between. The CDR3 DNA reads as TGTGCCAGCAGTGGAGGGGGCACTGAAGCTTTCTTT. Its translation: CASSGGGTEAFF.

The V gene is TRBV25-1, the J gene TRBJ1-6, with D maybe TRBD1 (5 bases). The germline V gene encodes CDR1 MGHDK and CDR2 SYGVNS. This CDR3 is built from 13 residues. V lost 8 bases, J lost 12 bases, and 17 bases lay in between. This chain's CDR3 is CASLRDGMGPLHF. Written as DNA, the CDR3 is TGTGCCAGCCTCCGGGACGGGATGGGACCCCTCCACTTT.

CDR3 loop: CAISWDLTDTQYF. For the CDR3, the DNA is TGTGCCATCAGTTGGGACTTGACAGATACGCAGTATTTT. The chain has TRBV10-3 and TRBJ2-3; tentative D call: TRBD2 (6 bases). Germline assignment: CDR1 ENHRY and CDR2 SYGVKD. Trimming pared 5 bases from V and 3 bases from J, leaving 9 bases between. The CDR3 extends over 13 amino acids.

As concerns this clone: Being one base from a much bigger clone, this may be a read error. J is TRBJ2-1 and V is TRBV5-1; D may be TRBD1 or TRBD2 (6 bases each). This CDR3 has 17 residues. From germline, CDR1 is SGHRS and CDR2 YFSETQ. In nucleotides, the CDR3 is TGCGCCCGCAGCTTGGGGGGCGGGACGGGGAGAGGCAATGAGCAGTTCTTC. Its protein is CARSLGGGTGRGNEQFF.

The genes are TRBV29-1 and TRBJ1-2; 7 bases agree with TRBD1. Germline loops: CDR1 SQVTM, CDR2 ANQGSEA. The CDR3 has 13 amino acids. The V gene end was trimmed by 6 bases and the J gene end by 7 bases; junction bases not matched to a gene: 11. The CDR3 is CSVPRGGAGGYTF. The CDR3 region has the DNA TGCAGCGTGCCCAGGGGGGGCGCAGGTGGCTACACCTTC.

The chain carries TRBV27 and TRBJ2-5, with D possibly being TRBD2 (6 bases). Germline CDR1 reads MNHEY; CDR2 reads SMNVEV (reference sequence). This CDR3 is 15 amino acids long. V lost 0 bases, J lost 3 bases, and 11 bases lay in between. CDR3 DNA: TGTGCCAGCAGTTTATCTCCGGGAGTCAAAGAGACCCAGTACTTC. Translating gives CASSLSPGVKETQYF.

This rearrangement joins TRBV5-4 to TRBJ2-7; tentatively, D is TRBD1 (6 bases). CDR3 size: 12 residues. V was shortened by 4 bases and J by 6 bases, with 11 bases between the two germline ends. From germline, CDR1 is SGHNT and CDR2 YYREEE (reference sequence). CDR3 in amino acids: CASSPNRAEQYF. CDR3 bases: TGTGCCAGCAGCCCGAACAGGGCCGAGCAGTACTTC.

This clone was detected only a few times. J is TRBJ1-2 and V is TRBV27; D unresolved. There are 14 residues in the CDR3. Germline CDR1 reads MNHEY; CDR2 reads SMNVEV (reference sequence). V was clipped by 5 bases and J by 5 bases, with 15 bases between them. For the CDR3, the DNA is TGTGCCAGCAGTGTCCACTGGGCTTCATATGGCTACACCTTC. It yields the protein CASSVHWASYGYTF.

This sequence joins TRBV5-1 and TRBJ2-1; 7 nucleotides line up with TRBD2. J was trimmed by 2 bases and V by 3 bases; bases with no gene match: 5. The germline V gene has CDR1 SGHRS and CDR2 YFSETQ. The CDR3 totals 15 residues. The CDR3 loop is CASSSSGPTYNEQFF. CDR3 nucleotide sequence: TGCGCCAGCAGCTCTAGCGGCCCCACCTACAATGAGCAGTTCTTC.

The V and J genes are TRBV11-2 and TRBJ2-5; TRBD1 matches 8 bases. CDR3 size: 17 residues. J gave up 5 bases and V 4 bases, and 15 bases lay outside the gene matches. Germline V gives CDR1 SGHAT, CDR2 FQNNGV. The CDR3 is CASSSELQGARPETQYF. CDR3 DNA sequence: TGTGCCAGCAGCTCCGAACTCCAGGGGGCGCGTCCGGAGACCCAGTACTTC.

V gene TRBV7-3 combines with J gene TRBJ2-5; maybe TRBD2 (5 bases). Per the germline V gene, CDR1 is SGHTA and CDR2 is FQGTGA. V was cut by 1 base and J by 2 bases, with 5 bases left in between. The CDR3 covers 13 residues. The DNA for the CDR3 is TGTGCCAGCAGCTTAAGGAGGCAAGAGACCCAGTACTTC. Translation: CASSLRRQETQYF.

This clone was observed a few times. This chain joins TRBV18 and TRBJ1-2; 7 nucleotides line up with TRBD1. The V gene's germline CDR1 is KGHSH and CDR2 LQKENI. V lost 6 bases and J lost 8; bases outside the gene matches: 6. The CDR3 runs to 12 residues. CDR3 loop: CASSTGDRGYTF. The CDR3 DNA reads TGTGCCAGCTCCACAGGGGATCGGGGCTACACCTTC.

This sequence joins TRBV27 and TRBJ2-3; the D is unclear. V gave up 2 bases and J gave up 2 bases, with 17 bases separating them. Germline-derived CDR1 and CDR2 are MNHEY and SMNVEV (reference sequence). CDR3 length equals 17 residues. CDR3 nucleotides: TGTGCCAGCAGTTTACAAGGGCTTCCTAGTGACACAGATACGCAGTATTTT. Amino acids: CASSLQGLPSDTDTQYF.

This rearrangement joins TRBV6-5 to TRBJ1-1; perhaps TRBD1 as D (5 bases). The V gene lost 1 base and the J gene lost 0 bases, with 9 bases spanning the gap. The CDR3 spans 15 residues. Germline assignment: CDR1 MNHEY and CDR2 SVGAGI. In DNA, the CDR3 is TGTGCCAGCAGTTACTTAGGGGCGGTGAACACTGAAGCTTTCTTT. This encodes CASSYLGAVNTEAFF.

The V gene is TRBV28, the J gene TRBJ2-7; no clear D gene. CDR3 length: 13 residues. Germline V lookup: CDR1 MDHEN, CDR2 SYDVKM. The germline V and J ends were trimmed by 3 bases and 6 bases, with 12 bases remaining between them. The CDR3 region has the DNA TGTGCCAGCAGTTTTAATCTAGATACCGAGCAGTACTTC. Encoded protein: CASSFNLDTEQYF.

The chain couples TRBV19 to TRBJ1-1; 7 bases agree with TRBD1. The CDR3 loop spans 13 amino acids. The trim removed 5 bases at V and 5 bases at J, leaving 5 bases unmatched. From germline, CDR1 is LNHDA and CDR2 SQIVND (reference sequence). CDR3: CASSLTGWTEAFF. CDR3 nucleotide sequence: TGTGCCAGTAGTCTGACAGGGTGGACTGAAGCTTTCTTT.

This clone was observed once. This CDR3 reads CASTPGDENRGYTF. For the CDR3, the DNA is TGTGCCAGCACCCCAGGGGACGAAAATCGGGGCTACACCTTC. This chain uses TRBV28 with TRBJ1-2; tentative D call: TRBD1 (6 bases). CDR1 is MDHEN, CDR2 SYDVKM, per germline. This CDR3 comprises 14 residues. The ends were cut back, 7 bases at V and 8 bases at J, with 20 bases in the middle.